These T cell receptor beta chains were read from a single sample in a study of shared clonotypes between healthy human individuals. TCRdb's copy holds only in-frame clones and misses some; the assay was immunoSEQ multiplex PCR. The sample includes about 1.5 million clones, 95% to 99% of them seen just once. Sequencing input: naive CD4+ T cells sorted from blood. Every receptor here comes from a young man in good health. The CDR3 runs from the conserved cysteine through the conserved F or W. Each record gives: V gene, J gene, CDR3 protein.

V gene: TRBV18; J gene: TRBJ2-1; CDR3 protein: CASSREGRGEQFF
V gene: TRBV7-6; J gene: TRBJ2-5; CDR3 protein: CASSSGTSGRFFRETQYF
V gene: TRBV4-3; J gene: TRBJ2-7; CDR3 protein: CASSQEEGAHYEQYF
V gene: TRBV6-1; J gene: TRBJ2-3; CDR3 protein: CASREFGGSGADTQYF
V gene: TRBV12-5; J gene: TRBJ1-1; CDR3 protein: CASKGQANTEAFF
V gene: TRBV7-8; J gene: TRBJ2-7; CDR3 protein: CASSLDRSYEQYF
V gene: TRBV7-2; J gene: TRBJ2-7; CDR3 protein: CASSGLAGGEQYF
V gene: TRBV5-1; J gene: TRBJ2-1; CDR3 protein: CASSLDQGMNEQFF
V gene: TRBV7-9; J gene: TRBJ1-2; CDR3 protein: CASSLAGRFGYGYTF
V gene: TRBV6-1; J gene: TRBJ2-7; CDR3 protein: CASRAGTGGSYEQYF
V gene: TRBV7-8; J gene: TRBJ2-5; CDR3 protein: CASSLVSQETQYF
V gene: TRBV2; J gene: TRBJ1-1; CDR3 protein: CASTEGLNTEAFF
V gene: TRBV27; J gene: TRBJ2-7; CDR3 protein: CASSLGGLSSYEQYF
V gene: TRBV2; J gene: TRBJ2-4; CDR3 protein: CASSESLGAIQYF
V gene: TRBV15; J gene: TRBJ2-7; CDR3 protein: CATSRSGTGVYEQYF
V gene: TRBV5-5; J gene: TRBJ2-6; CDR3 protein: CASSLGPGNSGANVLTF
V gene: TRBV7-8; J gene: TRBJ1-5; CDR3 protein: CASSLRESAAQHF
V gene: TRBV9; J gene: TRBJ1-2; CDR3 protein: CASSVGVGHYGYTF
V gene: TRBV19; J gene: TRBJ2-1; CDR3 protein: CASSREVTSGRYNEQFF
V gene: TRBV14; J gene: TRBJ2-1; CDR3 protein: CASSRSGGYYNEQFF
V gene: TRBV9; J gene: TRBJ2-6; CDR3 protein: CASSVQTLIPGALSGANVLTF
V gene: TRBV2; J gene: TRBJ2-1; CDR3 protein: CASSEAYEQFF
V gene: TRBV28; J gene: TRBJ2-7; CDR3 protein: CASSPRGEQYF
V gene: TRBV5-4; J gene: TRBJ2-7; CDR3 protein: CASSSQDRGHEQYF
V gene: TRBV6-6; J gene: TRBJ1-3; CDR3 protein: CASSYSTPSGNTIYF
V gene: TRBV6-5; J gene: TRBJ1-2; CDR3 protein: CASSRTGMGYGYTF
V gene: TRBV19; J gene: TRBJ1-3; CDR3 protein: CASIDFSGNTIYF
V gene: TRBV7-8; J gene: TRBJ1-5; CDR3 protein: CASSDRTGMEPQHF
V gene: TRBV28; J gene: TRBJ2-7; CDR3 protein: CASRSSYEQYF
V gene: TRBV5-1; J gene: TRBJ2-3; CDR3 protein: CASSPGLRTDTQYF
V gene: TRBV5-1; J gene: TRBJ1-2; CDR3 protein: CASSLETATGGYTF
V gene: TRBV2; J gene: TRBJ2-5; CDR3 protein: CASSPGTEQETQYF
V gene: TRBV5-1; J gene: TRBJ2-2; CDR3 protein: CASSLGGAGGELFF
V gene: TRBV7-9; J gene: TRBJ1-2; CDR3 protein: CASSIGTGKALYGYTF
V gene: TRBV7-6; J gene: TRBJ2-5; CDR3 protein: CASSLASWSSVHQETQYF
V gene: TRBV7-7; J gene: TRBJ2-5; CDR3 protein: CASSPRVGSQETQYF
V gene: TRBV9; J gene: TRBJ2-7; CDR3 protein: CASSVAGIAGAGYEQYF
V gene: TRBV7-9; J gene: TRBJ1-2; CDR3 protein: CASSFSRKKGGYTF